The T cell receptor (beta chain) under discussion was sequenced for a study of OX40 agonist ivuxolimab in advanced cancers. Overall study: Subjects had a mean age of around 60 years, with a range of roughly 20 to 79; about 83% were male. Study-level points and caveats: Not determined was the antigen specificity of the expanded peripheral T cells.

CDR1 and CDR2 from the germline V gene are LNHNV and YYDKDF (reference sequence). This CDR3 region has 12 residues. Deletions cut 4 bases from V and 3 bases from J, with 6 bases between. With respect to this clone: Its antigen is not known.

Clones were read by immunoSEQ multiplex PCR, and TCRdb kept only the in-frame ones, dropping some. The top ten clones hold roughly a quarter of a sample with more than 35,000 clones, approximately 80% of them seen once. Specimen: CD4+ or CD8+ T cells sorted from blood, collected in a trial of the OX40 agonist ivuxolimab. This receptor was obtained from an adult with an advanced solid tumor such as melanoma, head and neck, liver or kidney cancer. The chain has TRBV15 and TRBJ1-1; D is uncertain. CDR3 bases: TGTGCCACCAGCATGGGGTACACTGAAGCTTTCTTT. Translating gives CATSMGYTEAFF. Based on the CDR3 plus reference TRBV15 and TRBJ1-1, the full variable domain is DAMVIQNPRYQVTQFGKPVTLSCSQTLNHNVMYWYQQKSSQAPKLLFHYYDKDFNNEADTPDNFQSRRPNTSFCFLDIRSPGLGDTAMYLCATSMGYTEAFFGQGTRLTVV.